A selection of T cell receptor beta chains follows, all from one sample in a study of blood T cell repertoires in COVID-19. TCRdb's copy holds only in-frame clones and misses some; the assay was immunoSEQ multiplex PCR. The sample yields 100,000 to 150,000 clones, over 55% seen once. Specimen: peripheral blood. These TCRs come from a woman in her seventies with acute or convalescent COVID-19. Each CDR3 is given with its conserved first and last residue. Fields, in order: J gene, D gene, V gene, clone size, CDR3 DNA, CDR3 protein. A D gene is named only where the DNA matches it firmly. Clone size, where shown, is once, few, many, or a class for clones that have expanded.

TRBJ2-3 | TRBD2 | TRBV28 | . | TGTGCCAGCAGTTTTTCCTCGGCGGCGGGAGCGGAGTATTTT | CASSFSSAAGAEYF
TRBJ1-2 | . | TRBV5-1 | . | TGCGCCAGCAGCCGGGACTGGGAGAGAGGCTACACCTTC | CASSRDWERGYTF
TRBJ2-5 | TRBD2 | TRBV5-1 | . | TGCGCCAGCTACCGGACTAGCGGAATCCAAGAGACCCAGTACTTC | CASYRTSGIQETQYF
TRBJ1-2 | . | TRBV18 | . | TGTGCCAGCTCACCATCCGAGGGCAGCTTGCGGGGCTACACCTTC | CASSPSEGSLRGYTF
TRBJ2-5 | TRBD1 | TRBV7-2 | once | TGTGCCAGCAGCTTAGCGGGACAGGGGCTACAAGAGACCCAGTACTTC | CASSLAGQGLQETQYF
TRBJ1-5 | . | TRBV6-5 | . | TGTGCCAGCAGTTTATCGACGGGTCAGCCCCAGCATTTT | CASSLSTGQPQHF
TRBJ2-7 | . | TRBV7-8 | few | TGTGCCAGCAGCTCACTGAGCGGGTACGAGCAGTACTTC | CASSSLSGYEQYF
TRBJ1-6 | . | TRBV5-1 | once | TGCGCCAGCAGCTTGGGGAGACTACCCAATTCACCCCTCCACTTT | CASSLGRLPNSPLHF
TRBJ1-1 | TRBD1 | TRBV4-3 | many | TGCGCCAGCAGCCAAGATCCCCGTCCCGGGACAGTTCACACTGAAGCTTTCTTT | CASSQDPRPGTVHTEAFF
TRBJ1-2 | TRBD1 | TRBV4-2 | . | TGTGCCAGCAGCCATGGACAGGGGACTAACTATGGCTACACCTTC | CASSHGQGTNYGYTF
TRBJ1-2 | . | TRBV7-2 | . | TGTGCCAGCAGCTTAGCGGTAACTGCAACTGCTGACTATGGCTACACCTTC | CASSLAVTATADYGYTF
TRBJ2-7 | TRBD2 | TRBV2 | . | TGTGCCAGCAGATACCTAGCGGGAGCGTCACGGGGCGAGCAGTACTTC | CASRYLAGASRGEQYF
TRBJ1-2 | . | TRBV4-1 | . | TGCGCCAGCAGCCAGCCACGTGGGCAGGGTGGTGGCTACACCTTC | CASSQPRGQGGGYTF
TRBJ2-4 | TRBD2 | TRBV12-5 | . | TGTGCTAGTGGTTTAGCGGGGAACAGCGCCATTCAGTACTTC | CASGLAGNSAIQYF
TRBJ1-2 | . | TRBV10-2 | . | TGCGCCAGCAGTGAGTCGACAGGATATGGCTACACCTTC | CASSESTGYGYTF
TRBJ2-7 | TRBD1 | TRBV7-8 | . | TGTGCCAGCAGCTTTGGGACAGAAGCCTACGAGCAGTACTTC | CASSFGTEAYEQYF
TRBJ1-2 | TRBD1 | TRBV29-1 | . | TGCAGCGTAGAGGACAGGGGGAACTATGGCTACACCTTC | CSVEDRGNYGYTF
TRBJ2-3 | . | TRBV9 | few | TGTGCCAGCAGCGTACGACCCGTCGAGGGTACGCAGTATTTT | CASSVRPVEGTQYF
TRBJ2-7 | TRBD1 | TRBV6-2/TRBV6-3 | . | TGTGCCAGCAGTTACTCGCGAGCAGGGGGCGCAGACGAGCAGTACTTC | CASSYSRAGGADEQYF
TRBJ2-5 | . | TRBV28 | . | TGTGCCAGCAGAGCGGGTGGGCAAGAGACCCAGTACTTC | CASRAGGQETQYF
TRBJ2-2 | TRBD2 | TRBV5-1 | . | TGCGCCAGCCGCTCCAATGCGGGAGAAACCGGGGAGCTGTTTTTT | CASRSNAGETGELFF
TRBJ1-5 | . | TRBV7-9 | . | TGTGCCAGCAGCTTAGGGCGGGGCAATCAGCCCCAGCATTTT | CASSLGRGNQPQHF
TRBJ1-2 | . | TRBV7-9 | . | TGTGCCAGCAGCTTAGGTCAGGGGATCAATGATGGCTACACCTTC | CASSLGQGINDGYTF
TRBJ1-1 | TRBD1 | TRBV7-8 | . | TGTGCCAGCAGCCGACAGGGTGGCACTGAAGCTTTCTTT | CASSRQGGTEAFF
TRBJ2-1 | TRBD2 | TRBV5-1 | . | TGCGCCAGCAGCCCCGGACTAGCCTTGGATGAGCAGTTCTTC | CASSPGLALDEQFF
TRBJ1-2 | . | TRBV5-6 | . | TGTGCCAGCAGCTTGGAGGGGGTTGGCTACACCTTC | CASSLEGVGYTF
TRBJ2-1 | TRBD2 | TRBV2 | . | TGTGCCAGCAGTGCCAGGACTAGCGGGGGGGCTGAGCAGTTCTTC | CASSARTSGGAEQFF
TRBJ1-3 | TRBD1 | TRBV11-2 | . | TGTGCCAGCAGCCCCACAGGGGAGAAGGATAGGTACACCATATATTTT | CASSPTGEKDRYTIYF
TRBJ2-7 | . | TRBV13 | . | TGTGCCAGCAGCTCTCAGCGGCTGGAGCAGTACTTC | CASSSQRLEQYF
TRBJ1-2 | . | TRBV19 | . | TGTGCCAGTAGCCCACGACAGGATGGCTACACCTTC | CASSPRQDGYTF
TRBJ1-1 | . | TRBV28 | . | TGTGCCAGCGAGGTGAACACTGAAGCTTTCTTT | CASEVNTEAFF
TRBJ2-3 | TRBD1 | TRBV6-7 | . | TGTGCCAGCAGTTACGCGGACAGGGGAGCAGATACGCAGTATTTT | CASSYADRGADTQYF
TRBJ1-4 | TRBD1 | TRBV27 | . | TGTGCCAGCAGTTTCCATCAGACAGGGATAGGAGAAAAACTGTTTTTT | CASSFHQTGIGEKLFF
TRBJ2-2 | TRBD1 | TRBV5-4 | . | TGTGCCAGCAGCTTCAAAGGACAGGGGAACACCGGGGAGCTGTTTTTT | CASSFKGQGNTGELFF
TRBJ2-3 | . | TRBV11-2 | few | TGTGCCAGCAGCCCGGGGACAGATACGCAGTATTTT | CASSPGTDTQYF
TRBJ2-1 | . | TRBV9 | . | TGTGCCAGCAGCGTAGATCCAGGGTACGAGCAGTTCTTC | CASSVDPGYEQFF
TRBJ1-6 | . | TRBV25-1 | . | TGTGCCAGCAGTGAATTGAGTCGAAATTCACCCCTCCACTTT | CASSELSRNSPLHF
TRBJ2-4 | . | TRBV10-1 | . | TGCGCCAGCAGTGAAGGGGCCCAAGGAAACATTCAGTACTTC | CASSEGAQGNIQYF
TRBJ2-1 | . | TRBV7-9 | . | TGTGCCAGCAGCTTGGTGGGACTCTCGTCCTACAATGAGCAGTTCTTC | CASSLVGLSSYNEQFF
TRBJ1-6 | TRBD1 | TRBV10-2 | . | TGCGCCAGCAGCGGCCCCTCACACGGACAGGGCGTGGAGCGGTCACCCCTCCACTTT | CASSGPSHGQGVERSPLHF
TRBJ2-2 | . | TRBV4-1 | . | TGCGCCAGCAGCCAAGAAATCTCCGGGGAGCTGTTTTTT | CASSQEISGELFF
TRBJ2-7 | TRBD2 | TRBV7-6 | . | TGTGCCAGCAGCTTAGCGATTAGCGGGCTGGCAGAGCAGTACTTC | CASSLAISGLAEQYF
TRBJ2-2 | . | TRBV2 | . | TGTGCCAGCAGTGCTAACAGGATGAACACCGGGGAGCTGTTTTTT | CASSANRMNTGELFF
TRBJ2-7 | . | TRBV6-6 | . | TGTGCCAGCGGGAAAGAGCGGGCCTCCTACGAGCAGTACTTC | CASGKERASYEQYF
TRBJ2-1 | . | TRBV13 | few | TGTGCCAGCACCCGGTGGGGGGTGAACTACAATGAGCAGTTCTTC | CASTRWGVNYNEQFF
TRBJ1-2 | . | TRBV11-2 | once | TGTGCCAGCAGCTTAGAGGTCGAGGGCTACACCTTC | CASSLEVEGYTF
TRBJ1-6 | TRBD1 | TRBV2 | few | TGTGCCAGCCACGGACAGGGGGTTGCTCGCAATTCACCCCTCCACTTT | CASHGQGVARNSPLHF
TRBJ1-4 | TRBD1 | TRBV28 | . | TGTGCCAGCAACGGACAGGGGGCCCGGGTGTTTTTT | CASNGQGARVFF
TRBJ2-1 | TRBD1 | TRBV5-1 | . | TGCGCCAGCAGGAGGCAGGGGGCCTACAATGAGCAGTTCTTC | CASRRQGAYNEQFF
TRBJ2-5 | . | TRBV7-9 | . | TGTGCCAGCAGCTCTCGCAGGCCTGAGGAGACCCAGTACTTC | CASSSRRPEETQYF
TRBJ1-1 | TRBD1 | TRBV7-9 | few | TGTGCCAGCAGCTCTCCTGGGACAGGGGTCCCAGAAGCTTTCTTT | CASSSPGTGVPEAFF
TRBJ2-3 | TRBD2 | TRBV5-1 | . | TGCGCCAGCCACATCGGGGATCGGACTAGCGAGACTACGCAGTATTTT | CASHIGDRTSETTQYF
TRBJ1-5 | . | TRBV21-1 | . | TGTGCCAGCAGCAATAGAGCGAGGGTGGATCATCAGCCCCAGCATTTT | CASSNRARVDHQPQHF